Below are 10 T cell receptor beta chains sequenced from a single sample in a study of metastatic and nonmetastatic thyroid tumors. Not a single patient had been given any form of treatment at any point before undergoing thyroid surgery. From the PCR reads, TCRdb re-called clones with MiXCR. Altogether tens of thousands of clones are present, under 20% being singletons, with the ten largest covering around 20%. What was sequenced was blood. These receptors originate from a female donor with papillary thyroid cancer or a benign thyroid nodule (not recorded which). Some clones in this sample may be carry-over from other donors' samples.

This clone was seen at least ten times. This chain connects TRBV6-1 to TRBJ1-4; D is unclear. Deletions cut 3 bases from V and 6 bases from J, with 17 bases between. CDR1 and CDR2 from the germline V gene are MNHNS and SASEGT. This CDR3 has 16 residues. This CDR3 is CASSDGGGSGYEKLFF. In DNA, the CDR3 is TGTGCCAGCAGTGACGGTGGTGGCTCGGGGTATGAAAAACTGTTTTTT.

This clone was picked up many times. V is TRBV2 and J is TRBJ2-2; a weak D match, TRBD1 (6 bases). Trimming cost V 3 bases and J 7 bases, with 12 bases left between them. This CDR3 spans 14 amino acids. The germline V gene encodes CDR1 SNHLY and CDR2 FYNNEI. The CDR3: CASSDSLGGGELFF. The CDR3 nucleotides are TGTGCCAGCAGTGATAGTCTAGGGGGCGGGGAGCTGTTTTTT. The full variable domain, completed using reference TRBV2 and TRBJ2-2, is EPEVTQTPSHQVTQMGQEVILRCVPISNHLYFYWYRQILGQKVEFLVSFYNNEISEKSEIFDDQFSVERPDGSNFTLKIRSTKLEDSAMYFCASSDSLGGGELFFGEGSRLTVL.

This clone was picked up a small number of times. The CDR3 does not end in the conserved phenylalanine or tryptophan, so this is likely a read error. No DNA is shown, since the ends of the CDR3 on it are uncertain; the CDR3 is the one TCRdb lists. The chain carries TRBV6-1 and TRBJ2-7; the table's D call of TRBD1 was not tested on the DNA. Germline CDR1 MNHNS, CDR2 SASEGT. Counting both end residues, the CDR3 totals 9 amino acids. The chain's CDR3 is CASIRPLPT.

This clone was seen repeatedly, ten times or more. The chain uses TRBV2 and TRBJ1-6; D gene unclear. This CDR3 has 12 residues. Germline CDR1 and CDR2: SNHLY and FYNNEI. The CDR3 DNA follows: TGTGCTGGGAAGGGCTATAATTCACCCCTCCACTTT. Translation gives CAGKGYNSPLHF.

This clone was seen more than once but under ten times. V and J are TRBV6-1 and TRBJ1-2; 8 bases are shared with TRBD1. V shed 7 bases, J shed 8 bases, and the junction held 6 bases outside the gene matches. Germline assignment: CDR1 MNHNS and CDR2 SASEGT. The CDR3 contains 12 residues. CDR3 loop: CASNPGTGGYTF. CDR3 bases: TGTGCCAGCAACCCAGGGACAGGCGGCTACACCTTC.

As regards this clone: A read error is likely, as this CDR3 ends without the conserved phenylalanine or tryptophan. No DNA is shown, since the ends of the CDR3 on it are uncertain; the CDR3 is the one TCRdb lists. The chain joins TRBV19 to TRBJ1-3. Germline CDR1 reads LNHDA; CDR2 reads SQIVND (reference sequence). Termini included, the CDR3 measures 14 amino acids. CDR3 sequence reads: CASSEYDSGNTINV.

The J gene is TRBJ1-5, the V gene TRBV5-1; D is possibly TRBD1 (5 bases). Germline V CDR1 and CDR2: SGHRS, YFSETQ. The CDR3 has 15 amino acids. The V gene lost 4 bases and the J gene lost 1 base, with 12 bases spanning the gap. CDR3 DNA sequence: TGCGCCAGCAGCCCGGGAAGGGACAGCAATCAGCCCCAGCATTTT. Its protein product is CASSPGRDSNQPQHF.

The rearrangement uses TRBV28 and TRBJ2-6; possible D gene TRBD2, 5 bases. The germline CDR1 and CDR2 sequences are MDHEN and SYDVKM. The length of the CDR3 is 16 residues. Between the trimmed V and J ends, which lost 3 bases and 2 bases, there was a span of 11 bases. The CDR3 spells CASSFRQRPGANVLTF. In DNA form, the CDR3 reads TGTGCCAGCAGTTTCCGCCAGCGGCCTGGGGCCAACGTCCTGACTTTC.

The sample holds many counts of this clone. The chain carries TRBV7-9 and TRBJ1-2; weak D call: TRBD1 (5 bases). V lost 1 base to trimming and J lost 5 bases, with 5 bases between them. This CDR3 is 12 amino acids long. Per germline, CDR1 SEHNR and CDR2 FQNEAQ (reference sequence). CDR3 region: CASSLEGYGYTF. CDR3 DNA sequence: TGTGCCAGCAGCTTAGAGGGGTATGGCTACACCTTC.

This clone appeared a few times. The chain couples TRBV6-2 or TRBV6-3 to TRBJ2-1; D is perhaps TRBD1 (6 bases). Per germline, CDR1 MNHEY and CDR2 SVGEGT. V was shortened by 0 bases and J by 2 bases, with 11 bases between the two germline ends. CDR3 length: 16 residues. The CDR3 bases are TGTGCCAGCAGTTACTCGGGGGCCGGGGCCTACAATGAGCAGTTCTTC. This sequence encodes CASSYSGAGAYNEQFF.